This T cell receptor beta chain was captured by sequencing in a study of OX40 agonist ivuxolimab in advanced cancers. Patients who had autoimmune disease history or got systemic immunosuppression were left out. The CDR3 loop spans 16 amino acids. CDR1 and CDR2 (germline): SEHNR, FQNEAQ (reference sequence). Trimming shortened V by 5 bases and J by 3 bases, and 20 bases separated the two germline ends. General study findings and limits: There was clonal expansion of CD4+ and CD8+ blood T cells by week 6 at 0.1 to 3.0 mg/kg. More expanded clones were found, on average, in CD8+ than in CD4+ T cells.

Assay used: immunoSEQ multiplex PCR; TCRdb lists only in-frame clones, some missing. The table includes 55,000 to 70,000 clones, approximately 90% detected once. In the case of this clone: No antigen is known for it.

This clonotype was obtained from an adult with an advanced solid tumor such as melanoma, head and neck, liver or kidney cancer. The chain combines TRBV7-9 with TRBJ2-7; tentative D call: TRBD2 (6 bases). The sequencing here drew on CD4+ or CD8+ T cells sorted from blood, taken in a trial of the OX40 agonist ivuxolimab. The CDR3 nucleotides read TGTGCCAGCAGCACCCTGACCGAGGAGGGTAGCTACGAGCAGTACTTC. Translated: CASSTLTEEGSYEQYF.